This TCR beta chain came from a study of lymphopenia after photon versus proton radiotherapy. The CDR3 extends over 14 amino acids. CDR1 SGHVS and CDR2 FQNEAQ come from the germline V gene. V lost 4 bases and J 4 bases, leaving 8 bases between the germline ends. Assay used: immunoSEQ multiplex PCR; TCRdb lists only in-frame clones, some missing. This table has more than 30,000 clones, 80% to 90% appearing once. This clone was seen only once. Its specificity is unknown. Study-wide results and limits: Post-nadir TCR diversity decline inversely tracked overall survival among those who died. Survival link was tested only in deceased patients; proton benefit remains a possibility. After the lymphocyte nadir, photon-treated repertoires showed oligoclonal expansion, especially of CD8+ Temra cells. Under photons, naive T cells and diversity fell while effector/memory populations rose.

The genes are TRBV7-8 and TRBJ2-6, with D unclear. The sequence derives from a woman in her 70s with pancreatic cancer. Some clones in this sample may be carry-over from other donors' samples. The starting material was peripheral blood, obtained from a patient treated with proton-based radiotherapy. The chain's CDR3 is CASSYPTGANVLTF. CDR3 DNA: TGTGCCAGCAGCTACCCGACGGGGGCCAACGTCCTGACTTTC.